This entry lists 9 T cell receptor beta chains sequenced from one sample in a study of blood T cell repertoires in COVID-19. TCRdb's copy holds only in-frame clones and misses some; the assay was immunoSEQ multiplex PCR. The table records under 200,000 clones, roughly 91% of them present only once. Sequenced material: peripheral blood. These receptors were taken from a man between 18 and 29 years old with COVID-19, enrolled during active disease.

The chain has TRBV28 and TRBJ1-2; D gene unclear. The CDR3 loop spans 14 amino acids. Germline loops: CDR1 MDHEN, CDR2 SYDVKM. V was pared by 1 base and J by 8 bases, with 14 bases between. The CDR3 spells CASSLSGQWHGYTF. CDR3 DNA sequence: TGTGCCAGCAGTTTATCGGGTCAGTGGCACGGCTACACCTTC.

V is TRBV28 and J is TRBJ2-5; weak D call: TRBD1 (5 bases). CDR1 is MDHEN, CDR2 SYDVKM, per germline. The V and J ends lost 8 bases and 5 bases respectively, with 15 bases between them. The CDR3 is made up of 13 amino acids. CDR3 sequence: CASWPGLRETQYF. In nucleotides, the CDR3 is TGTGCCAGCTGGCCAGGGCTTCGGGAGACCCAGTACTTC.

This clone was seen at least ten times. The V and J genes are TRBV28 and TRBJ1-2, with TRBD1 as a possible D gene (6 bases). V was clipped by 5 bases and J by 3 bases, with 10 bases between them. Germline CDR1 and CDR2: MDHEN and SYDVKM. This CDR3 region has 13 residues. The CDR3 DNA is TGTGCCAGCAGTCAACAGGGTTACTATGGCTACACCTTC. Encoded protein: CASSQQGYYGYTF.

V gene TRBV6-2 or TRBV6-3 combines with J gene TRBJ1-1; D not certain. This CDR3 comprises 12 residues. Germline V lookup: CDR1 MNHEY, CDR2 SVGEGT. V was pared by 3 bases and J by 9 bases, with 11 bases between. Here the CDR3 DNA reads TGTGCCAGCAGTTATGGGCAGGCTAAAGCTTTCTTT. Translating gives CASSYGQAKAFF.

The rearrangement uses TRBV7-9 and TRBJ2-1; unclear D gene. Germline loops: CDR1 SEHNR, CDR2 FQNEAQ (reference sequence). There are 12 residues in the CDR3. V was pared by 5 bases and J by 7 bases, with 9 bases between. The CDR3 region has the DNA TGTGCCAGCAGCCGGGTGGGTAATGAGCAGTTCTTC. It translates to CASSRVGNEQFF.

J is TRBJ2-1 and V is TRBV14; 7 positions match TRBD1. CDR1 and CDR2 (germline): SGHDN, FVKESK. V shed 4 bases, J shed 4 bases, and the junction held 10 bases outside the gene matches. CDR3 length: 16 amino acids. The DNA for the CDR3 is TGTGCCAGCAGCCCTATGACAGGGCACTTTTACAATGAGCAGTTCTTC. It translates to CASSPMTGHFYNEQFF.

This chain connects TRBV19 to TRBJ2-7; possibly TRBD2 for D (5 bases). Germline CDR1 is LNHDA and CDR2 is SQIVND (reference sequence). V was cut by 5 bases and J by 1 base, with 15 bases left in between. The length of the CDR3 is 15 residues. As DNA, the CDR3 is TGTGCCAGTAGTTCCGCGGGCGCTCCTTCCTACGAGCAGTACTTC. Translation gives CASSSAGAPSYEQYF.

The chain links TRBV9 to TRBJ1-3; D is possibly TRBD1 (6 bases). This CDR3 is built from 13 residues. Germline CDR1 and CDR2: SGDLS and YYNGEE. V lost 7 bases and J lost 0, with 8 bases in between. The CDR3 DNA is TGTGCCAGCGGACAGAGCTCTGGAAACACCATATATTTT. The encoded protein is CASGQSSGNTIYF.

This chain links TRBV7-9 with TRBJ2-3; TRBD1 agrees at 9 bases. This CDR3 is 14 amino acids long. V was pared by 7 bases and J by 5 bases, with 7 bases of the junction left unmatched. In germline, CDR1 is SEHNR, CDR2 FQNEAQ (reference sequence). The chain's CDR3 is CASMGTGFRDTQYF. The CDR3 DNA reads as TGTGCCAGCATGGGGACAGGGTTTCGAGATACGCAGTATTTT.